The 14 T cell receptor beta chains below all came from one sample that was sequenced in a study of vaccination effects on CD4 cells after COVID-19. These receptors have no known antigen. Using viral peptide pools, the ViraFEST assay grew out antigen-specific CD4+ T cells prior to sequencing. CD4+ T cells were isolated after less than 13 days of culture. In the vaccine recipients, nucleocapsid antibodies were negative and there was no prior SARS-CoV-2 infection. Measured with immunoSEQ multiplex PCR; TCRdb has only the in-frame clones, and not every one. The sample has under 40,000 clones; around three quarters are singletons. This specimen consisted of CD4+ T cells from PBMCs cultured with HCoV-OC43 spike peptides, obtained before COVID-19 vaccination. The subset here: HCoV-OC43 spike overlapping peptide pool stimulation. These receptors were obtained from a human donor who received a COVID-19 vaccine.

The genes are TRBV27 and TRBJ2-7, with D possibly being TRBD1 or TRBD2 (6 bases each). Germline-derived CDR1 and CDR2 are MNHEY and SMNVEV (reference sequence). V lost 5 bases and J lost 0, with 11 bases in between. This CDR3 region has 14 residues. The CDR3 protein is CASSKGGGSYEQYF. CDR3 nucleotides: TGTGCCAGCAGTAAAGGAGGGGGCTCCTACGAGCAGTACTTC.

For the CDR3, the DNA is TGTGCCAGCAGCCAATACACAGGGGGCGGTGACACCGGGGAGCTGTTTTTT. It translates to CASSQYTGGGDTGELFF. The J gene is TRBJ2-2, the V gene TRBV7-6, with 9 bases matching TRBD1. The ends lost 5 bases at V and 3 bases at J; junction bases unmatched: 10. The CDR3 loop spans 17 amino acids. Per the germline V gene, CDR1 is SGHVS and CDR2 is FNYEAQ. Filled out from reference TRBV7-6 and TRBJ2-2, the complete variable domain reads GAGVSQSPRYKVTKRGQDVALRCDPISGHVSLYWYRQALGQGPEFLTYFNYEAQQDKSGLPNDRFSAERPEGSISTLTIQRTEQRDSAMYRCASSQYTGGGDTGELFFGEGSRLTVL.

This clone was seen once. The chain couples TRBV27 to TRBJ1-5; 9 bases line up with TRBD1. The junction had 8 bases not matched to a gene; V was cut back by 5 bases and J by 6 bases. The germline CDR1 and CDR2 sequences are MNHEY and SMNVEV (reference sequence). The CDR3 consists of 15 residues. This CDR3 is CASSPGTGRGQPQHF. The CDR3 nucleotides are TGTGCCAGCAGTCCCGGGACAGGGAGGGGTCAGCCCCAGCATTTT.

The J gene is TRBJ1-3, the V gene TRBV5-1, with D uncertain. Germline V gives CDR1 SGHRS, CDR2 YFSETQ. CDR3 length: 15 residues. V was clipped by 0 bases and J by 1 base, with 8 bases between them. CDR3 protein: CASSLALGSGNTIYF. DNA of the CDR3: TGCGCCAGCAGCTTGGCCCTGGGATCTGGAAACACCATATATTTT.

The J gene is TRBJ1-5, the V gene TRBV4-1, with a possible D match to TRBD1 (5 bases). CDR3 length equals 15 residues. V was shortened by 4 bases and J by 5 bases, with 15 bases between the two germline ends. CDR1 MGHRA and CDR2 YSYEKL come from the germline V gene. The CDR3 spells CASSLRQPGDQPQHF. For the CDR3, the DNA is TGCGCCAGCAGCCTGAGACAGCCCGGCGATCAGCCCCAGCATTTT.

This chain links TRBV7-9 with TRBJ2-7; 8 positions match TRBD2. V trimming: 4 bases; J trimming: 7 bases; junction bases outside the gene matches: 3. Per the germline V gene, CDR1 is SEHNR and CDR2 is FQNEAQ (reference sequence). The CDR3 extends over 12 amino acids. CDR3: CASSSRGGEQYF. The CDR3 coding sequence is TGTGCCAGCAGCTCCCGGGGGGGGGAGCAGTACTTC.

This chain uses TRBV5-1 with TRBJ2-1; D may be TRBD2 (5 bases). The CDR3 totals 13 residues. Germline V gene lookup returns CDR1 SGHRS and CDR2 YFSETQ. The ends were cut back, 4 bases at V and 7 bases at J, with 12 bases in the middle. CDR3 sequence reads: CASSRRGKNEQFF. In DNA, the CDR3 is TGCGCCAGCAGCCGCCGAGGGAAGAATGAGCAGTTCTTC.

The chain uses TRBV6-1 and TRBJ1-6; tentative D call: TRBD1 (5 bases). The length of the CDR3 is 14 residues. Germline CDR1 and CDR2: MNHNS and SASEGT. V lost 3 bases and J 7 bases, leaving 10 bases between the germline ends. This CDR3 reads CASSEGGTNSPLHF. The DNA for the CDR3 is TGTGCCAGCAGTGAGGGGGGAACCAATTCACCCCTCCACTTT.

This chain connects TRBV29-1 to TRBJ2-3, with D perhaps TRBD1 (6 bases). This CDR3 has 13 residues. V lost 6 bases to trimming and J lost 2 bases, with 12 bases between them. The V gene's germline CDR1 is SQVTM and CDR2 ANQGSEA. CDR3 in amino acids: CSVDSLFTDTQYF. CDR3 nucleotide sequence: TGCAGCGTGGACAGCCTTTTCACAGATACGCAGTATTTT.

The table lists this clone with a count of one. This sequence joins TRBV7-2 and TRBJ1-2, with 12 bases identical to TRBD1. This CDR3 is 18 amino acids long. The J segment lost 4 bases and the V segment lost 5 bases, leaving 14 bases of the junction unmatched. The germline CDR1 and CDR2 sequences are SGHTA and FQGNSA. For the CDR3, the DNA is TGTGCCAGCAGCCCGCGGGGACAGGGGGCAGGTGGATCCTATGGCTACACCTTC. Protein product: CASSPRGQGAGGSYGYTF.

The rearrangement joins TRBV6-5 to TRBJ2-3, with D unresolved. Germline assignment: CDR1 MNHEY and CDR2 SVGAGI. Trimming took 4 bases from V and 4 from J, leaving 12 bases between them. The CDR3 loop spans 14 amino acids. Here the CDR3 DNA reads TGTGCCAGCAGTTTATTTCGGTTGGCAGATACGCAGTATTTT. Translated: CASSLFRLADTQYF.

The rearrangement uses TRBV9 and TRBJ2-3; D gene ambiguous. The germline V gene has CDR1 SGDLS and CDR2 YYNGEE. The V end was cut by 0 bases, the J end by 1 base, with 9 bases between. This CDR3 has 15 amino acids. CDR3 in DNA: TGTGCCAGCAGCGTAGCTCGCACTCGCACAGATACGCAGTATTTT. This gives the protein CASSVARTRTDTQYF.

Here the CDR3 reads CASKGPGAYEQYF. CDR3 nucleotide sequence: TGTGCCAGCAAGGGGCCAGGGGCCTACGAGCAGTACTTC. This chain uses TRBV28 with TRBJ2-7; tentatively, D is TRBD1 (6 bases). The V end was cut by 7 bases, the J end by 2 bases, with 12 bases between. CDR3 length equals 13 residues. Germline CDR1 MDHEN, CDR2 SYDVKM.

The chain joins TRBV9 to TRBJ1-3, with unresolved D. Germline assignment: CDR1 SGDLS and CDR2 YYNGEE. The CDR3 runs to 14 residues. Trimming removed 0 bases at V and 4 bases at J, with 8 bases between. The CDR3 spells CASSVGVGGNTIYF. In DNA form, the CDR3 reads TGTGCCAGCAGCGTAGGGGTAGGAGGAAACACCATATATTTT.